The 7 T cell receptor beta chains in this list originate from one sample, sequenced in a study of blood T cell repertoires in COVID-19. Data came from immunoSEQ multiplex PCR; TCRdb stores just in-frame clones and leaves some out. This sample has some 260,000 clones, with just over 90% found just once. Material: PBMCs or T cells enriched from blood (not recorded which). Source of these receptors: a woman in her late teens or twenties who had recovered from COVID-19.

V and J are TRBV7-2 and TRBJ2-7; D gene unclear. The CDR3 covers 13 residues. Germline V CDR1 and CDR2: SGHTA, FQGNSA. V was clipped by 1 base and J by 3 bases, with 7 bases between them. The CDR3 loop reads CASSLDPLYEQYF. Written as DNA, the CDR3 is TGTGCCAGCAGCTTAGATCCCCTCTACGAGCAGTACTTC.

The rearrangement joins TRBV18 to TRBJ1-2; no definite D call. Germline V gives CDR1 KGHSH, CDR2 LQKENI. Trimming stripped 6 bases from V and 0 bases from J, with 14 bases between. This CDR3 has 15 amino acids. The CDR3 sequence: CASSLSAIANYGYTF. Here the CDR3 DNA reads TGTGCCAGCTCGCTATCCGCGATAGCTAACTATGGCTACACCTTC. Using reference TRBV18 and TRBJ1-2 for the parts outside the CDR3, the full variable domain is NAGVMQNPRHLVRRRGQEARLRCSPMKGHSHVYWYRQLPEEGLKFMVYLQKENIIDESGMPKERFSAEFPKEGPSILRIQQVVRGDSAAYFCASSLSAIANYGYTFGSGTRLTVV.

The chain employs TRBV29-1 and TRBJ1-1, with D tentatively TRBD1 (5 bases). Germline V gene sequence: CDR1 SQVTM, CDR2 ANQGSEA. This CDR3 spans 14 amino acids. The V end lost 6 bases, the J end lost 4 bases, and 18 bases lay between the germline ends. The CDR3 DNA follows: TGCAGCGTCCGGAGGGGCTCAAGTGGCACTGAAGCTTTCTTT. Translation gives CSVRRGSSGTEAFF.

The chain uses TRBV28 and TRBJ1-2, with a tentative D call TRBD1 (5 bases). This CDR3 comprises 12 residues. The V end was cut by 5 bases, the J end by 6 bases, with 10 bases between. Germline values: CDR1 MDHEN, CDR2 SYDVKM. The CDR3 sequence: CASSPGRDGYTF. CDR3 nucleotides: TGTGCCAGCAGTCCCGGCAGGGATGGCTACACCTTC.

This chain joins TRBV3-1 (or the pseudogene TRBV3-2) and TRBJ2-7; tentatively, D is TRBD2 (6 bases). Trimming removed 5 bases at V and 3 bases at J, with 14 bases between. Germline V gene lookup returns CDR1 LGHDT and CDR2 YNNKEL (reference sequence). There are 14 residues in the CDR3. The CDR3 bases are TGTGCCAGCAGCTTGTTTGGCGGGGACTACGAGCAGTACTTC. It codes for CASSLFGGDYEQYF.

V usage is TRBV5-4 and J usage is TRBJ2-3; 15 bases are shared with TRBD2. The ends lost 4 bases at V and 3 bases at J; junction bases unmatched: 3. Germline-derived CDR1 and CDR2 are SGHNT and YYREEE (reference sequence). This CDR3 has 16 residues. This CDR3 is CASSRGTSGRTDTQYF. CDR3 nucleotide sequence: TGTGCCAGCAGCCGCGGGACTAGCGGGAGGACAGATACGCAGTATTTT.

V and J are TRBV3-1 (or the pseudogene TRBV3-2) and TRBJ1-2; 10 positions match TRBD1. CDR3 size: 14 residues. Losses at the gene ends were 4 bases for V and 6 bases for J; bases not matched to a gene: 5. Germline CDR1 and CDR2: LGHDT and YNNKEL (reference sequence). The CDR3 is CASSPTGGPNGYTF. The DNA of the CDR3 is TGTGCCAGCAGCCCGACAGGGGGCCCGAATGGCTACACCTTC.